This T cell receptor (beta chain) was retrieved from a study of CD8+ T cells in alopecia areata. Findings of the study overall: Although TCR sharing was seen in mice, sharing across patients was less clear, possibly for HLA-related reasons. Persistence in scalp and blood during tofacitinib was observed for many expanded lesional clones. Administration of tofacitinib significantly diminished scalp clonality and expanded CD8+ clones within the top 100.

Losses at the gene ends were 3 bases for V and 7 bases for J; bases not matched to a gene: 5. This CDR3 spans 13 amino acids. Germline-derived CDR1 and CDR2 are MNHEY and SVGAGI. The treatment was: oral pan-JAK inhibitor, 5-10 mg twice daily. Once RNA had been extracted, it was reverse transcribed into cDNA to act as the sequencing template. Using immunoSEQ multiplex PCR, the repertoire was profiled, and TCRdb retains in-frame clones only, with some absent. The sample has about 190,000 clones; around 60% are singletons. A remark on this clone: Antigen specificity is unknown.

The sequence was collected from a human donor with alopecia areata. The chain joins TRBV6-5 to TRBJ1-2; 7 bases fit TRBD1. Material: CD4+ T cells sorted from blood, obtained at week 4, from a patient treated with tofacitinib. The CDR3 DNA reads TGTGCCAGCAGTTATTCGAGGGGGCTTGGCTACACCTTC. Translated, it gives CASSYSRGLGYTF.